One sample yielded the 19 T cell receptor beta chains listed below, sequenced in a study of T cell changes during pregnancy in multiple sclerosis. Sequencing was performed with immunoSEQ multiplex PCR; in TCRdb, only in-frame clones are kept and a portion is missing. Among approximately 130,000 clones, roughly 95% were seen once, and the ten largest hold about 0.45%. This material consisted of peripheral blood, taken after pregnancy. These receptors were collected from a female donor with multiple sclerosis, enrolled in a pregnancy study.

The V gene is TRBV29-1, the J gene TRBJ1-1, with TRBD1 as a possible D gene (5 bases). Between the trimmed V and J ends, which lost 3 bases and 8 bases, there was a span of 13 bases. CDR3 length equals 12 residues. Germline V gene sequence: CDR1 SQVTM, CDR2 ANQGSEA. CDR3 sequence (DNA): TGCAGCGTTGACGGACACCTAGGGGAAGCTTTCTTT. Translating gives CSVDGHLGEAFF.

The chain uses TRBV7-9 and TRBJ1-1; D uncertain. V was pared by 5 bases and J by 2 bases, with 6 bases between. The germline V gene encodes CDR1 SEHNR and CDR2 FQNEAQ (reference sequence). This CDR3 region has 12 residues. The CDR3, as DNA: TGTGCCAGCAGCAGGAGTAACACTGAAGCTTTCTTT. Translated, it gives CASSRSNTEAFF.

This rearrangement joins TRBV11-2 to TRBJ2-1, with D perhaps matching TRBD2 (7 bases). V was cut by 3 bases and J by 4 bases, with 13 bases left in between. The CDR3 has 15 residues. Germline V CDR1 and CDR2: SGHAT, FQNNGV. DNA of the CDR3: TGTGCCAGCAGCTTTGAGGGGGGGAATTACAATGAGCAGTTCTTC. Encoded protein: CASSFEGGNYNEQFF.

This chain connects TRBV7-9 to TRBJ2-3; a weak D match, TRBD1 (5 bases). This CDR3 comprises 14 residues. V dropped 8 bases and J dropped 5 bases, with 17 bases sitting between them. The germline CDR1 and CDR2 sequences are SEHNR and FQNEAQ (reference sequence). The CDR3 DNA reads TGTGCCAGCCACTTGGGGCCCCAGGAAGATACGCAGTATTTT. Translation gives CASHLGPQEDTQYF. The full variable domain, completed using reference TRBV7-9 and TRBJ2-3, is DTGVSQNPRHKITKRGQNVTFRCDPISEHNRLYWYRQTLGQGPEFLTYFQNEAQLEKSRLLSDRFSAERPKGSFSTLEIQRTEQGDSAMYLCASHLGPQEDTQYFGPGTRLTVL.

Worth noting for this clone: Sequence at one end of the junction differs from germline and may be a read error. The chain links TRBV5-1 to TRBJ2-3, with 7 bases matching TRBD1. CDR3 length: 10 amino acids. Germline assignment: CDR1 SGHRS and CDR2 YFSETQ. In DNA form, the CDR3 reads TGCGCCAGCAGCCAAGGGACAGCGCATTTT. It encodes CASSQGTAHF.

The V call is TRBV10-3, the J call TRBJ2-1; possibly TRBD1 for D (5 bases). This CDR3 has 14 amino acids. Germline CDR1 ENHRY, CDR2 SYGVKD. Trimming left V 0 bases short and J 12 bases short, with 15 bases between. The CDR3 protein is CAISESGAKGWQFF. In DNA form, the CDR3 reads TGTGCCATCAGTGAGTCAGGGGCCAAAGGGTGGCAGTTCTTC.

This chain connects TRBV7-9 to TRBJ2-1; perhaps TRBD2 as D (6 bases). The CDR3 is 19 residues long. With 3 bases removed from V and 0 bases from J, the gap between germline ends came to 21 bases. Per germline, CDR1 SEHNR and CDR2 FQNEAQ (reference sequence). The CDR3 sequence: CASSFGVGRRGSSYNEQFF. Here the CDR3 DNA reads TGTGCCAGCAGCTTTGGAGTCGGCAGGCGGGGTAGCTCCTACAATGAGCAGTTCTTC.

The chain employs TRBV28 and TRBJ2-7, with 8 nucleotides matching TRBD1. The J segment lost 3 bases and the V segment lost 6 bases, leaving 10 bases of the junction unmatched. CDR1 is MDHEN, CDR2 SYDVKM, per germline. This CDR3 is built from 15 residues. CDR3 residues: CASRPNRDRNYEQYF. The CDR3 region has the DNA TGTGCCAGCAGACCTAACCGGGACAGGAACTACGAGCAGTACTTC.

The chain couples TRBV7-9 to TRBJ2-7; TRBD1 matches 7 bases. This CDR3 contains 15 residues. V gave up 0 bases and J gave up 6 bases; unmatched junction bases: 8. The V gene's germline CDR1 is SEHNR and CDR2 FQNEAQ (reference sequence). CDR3 loop: CASSLAQGQISEQYF. CDR3 DNA: TGTGCCAGCAGCTTAGCGCAGGGACAGATTAGCGAGCAGTACTTC. The full variable domain, completed using reference TRBV7-9 and TRBJ2-7, is DTGVSQNPRHKITKRGQNVTFRCDPISEHNRLYWYRQTLGQGPEFLTYFQNEAQLEKSRLLSDRFSAERPKGSFSTLEIQRTEQGDSAMYLCASSLAQGQISEQYFGPGTRLTVT.

This chain connects TRBV5-4 to TRBJ2-3; no firm D call. The V gene's germline CDR1 is SGHNT and CDR2 YYREEE (reference sequence). The CDR3 is made up of 17 amino acids. Trimming pared 0 bases from V and 4 bases from J, leaving 18 bases between. CDR3 sequence: CASSLGSLRRPADTQYF. DNA for the CDR3: TGTGCCAGCAGCTTGGGGAGCCTTCGGCGTCCGGCAGATACGCAGTATTTT. Filled out from reference TRBV5-4 and TRBJ2-3, the complete variable domain reads ETGVTQSPTHLIKTRGQQVTLRCSSQSGHNTVSWYQQALGQGPQFIFQYYREEENGRGNFPPRFSGLQFPNYSSELNVNALELDDSALYLCASSLGSLRRPADTQYFGPGTRLTVL.

The chain uses TRBV11-2 and TRBJ2-7; 8 bases fit TRBD2. From germline, CDR1 is SGHAT and CDR2 FQNNGV. The CDR3 extends over 16 amino acids. The junction had 12 bases not matched to a gene; V was cut back by 5 bases and J by 3 bases. The CDR3 spells CASSPRERGSVYEQYF. The CDR3 DNA sequence: TGTGCCAGCAGCCCCCGGGAGCGGGGGTCAGTCTACGAGCAGTACTTC.

The chain combines TRBV2 with TRBJ2-7; 11 bases map to TRBD1. With V trimmed by 7 bases and J by 3 bases, 5 bases remained unmatched. The germline V gene encodes CDR1 SNHLY and CDR2 FYNNEI. This CDR3 has 14 amino acids. CDR3: CASIRGTGGYEQYF. As DNA, the CDR3 is TGTGCCAGCATTAGAGGGACAGGGGGCTACGAGCAGTACTTC.

The CDR3 DNA sequence: TGTGCCAGCACCTGGGCGGGGAATGAGCAGTTCTTC. It is translated as CASTWAGNEQFF. This rearrangement joins TRBV6-6 to TRBJ2-1, with D possibly TRBD2 on 6 matching bases. CDR1 and CDR2 from the germline V gene are MNHNY and SVGAGI (reference sequence). The CDR3 is made up of 12 amino acids. Trimming left V 7 bases short and J 7 bases short, with 11 bases between.

The rearrangement uses TRBV28 and TRBJ1-1, with 10 bases fitting TRBD1. The germline V gene has CDR1 MDHEN and CDR2 SYDVKM. The CDR3 has 16 amino acids. V shed 5 bases, J shed 0 bases, and the junction held 6 bases outside the gene matches. The CDR3 DNA reads TGTGCCAGCAGTCTCACGACAGGGGGCATGAACACTGAAGCTTTCTTT. Translating it yields CASSLTTGGMNTEAFF.

The chain uses TRBV7-9 and TRBJ1-5; 7 nucleotides align to TRBD1. Trimming took 4 bases from V and 3 from J; bases not matched to a gene: 15. The CDR3 runs 18 residues. Per germline, CDR1 SEHNR and CDR2 FQNEAQ (reference sequence). Here the CDR3 DNA reads TGTGCCAGCAGCTCCTTGGCCACAGGGGCCCCCAACAATCAGCCCCAGCATTTT. Its translation: CASSSLATGAPNNQPQHF. The full variable domain, with the rest looked up from reference TRBV7-9 and TRBJ1-5, is DTGVSQNPRHKITKRGQNVTFRCDPISEHNRLYWYRQTLGQGPEFLTYFQNEAQLEKSRLLSDRFSAERPKGSFSTLEIQRTEQGDSAMYLCASSSLATGAPNNQPQHFGDGTRLSIL.

The chain carries TRBV28 and TRBJ2-1; possibly TRBD2 for D (5 bases). The germline V gene has CDR1 MDHEN and CDR2 SYDVKM. V was clipped by 5 bases and J by 5 bases, with 34 bases between them. The CDR3 covers 21 residues. DNA of the CDR3: TGTGCCAGCAGTCGTCCCCTCTACCGAATGGCTAGCACCAGTGAAGACAATGAGCAGTTCTTC. Translating it yields CASSRPLYRMASTSEDNEQFF.

This chain links TRBV28 with TRBJ1-5; 9 nucleotides line up with TRBD1. Germline CDR1 is MDHEN and CDR2 is SYDVKM. V was clipped by 6 bases and J by 5 bases; unmatched bases: 8. This CDR3 has 15 residues. Here the CDR3 reads CASSQEDRGYQPQHF. The CDR3 DNA reads TGTGCCAGCAGCCAAGAGGACAGGGGCTATCAGCCCCAGCATTTT.

The V and J genes are TRBV19 and TRBJ2-3; D is unresolved. Deletions cut 4 bases from V and 0 bases from J, with 11 bases between. This CDR3 is 15 amino acids long. Germline V gene lookup returns CDR1 LNHDA and CDR2 SQIVND (reference sequence). The CDR3 DNA is TGTGCCAGTAGTACTCCTTCGGGTAGCACAGATACGCAGTATTTT. It yields the protein CASSTPSGSTDTQYF.

The chain uses TRBV7-9 and TRBJ2-7; D may be TRBD1 (5 bases). V lost 5 bases, J lost 3 bases, and 26 bases lay in between. The CDR3 spans 18 residues. Germline CDR1 and CDR2: SEHNR and FQNEAQ (reference sequence). CDR3 nucleotides: TGTGCCAGCAGCCCAATGCGTGATCAGGGATGGGGCATCTACGAGCAGTACTTC. It translates to CASSPMRDQGWGIYEQYF. Drawing the rest from reference TRBV7-9 and TRBJ2-7, the complete variable domain is DTGVSQNPRHKITKRGQNVTFRCDPISEHNRLYWYRQTLGQGPEFLTYFQNEAQLEKSRLLSDRFSAERPKGSFSTLEIQRTEQGDSAMYLCASSPMRDQGWGIYEQYFGPGTRLTVT.